This T cell receptor beta chain was sequenced for a study of CD8 T cells in Susac syndrome. The RNA, roughly 0.45 to 1 ug, was put through reverse transcription using random hexamers. Amplification of the TCR beta CDR3 was carried out by immunoSEQ multiplex PCR, which spanned a total of 54 Vbeta and 13 Jbeta segments. TCRdb ran MiXCR on the immunoSEQ multiplex PCR reads and lists one entry per CDR3 protein. This table holds around 270,000 distinct CDR3 sequences, 70% to 90% found once. In the multiple sclerosis control group, patients were treatment-naive and had stable or active relapsing-remitting disease. In contrast to the negatively isolated CD8+ and CD4+ T cells, TEMRA cells were FACS-enriched. Findings and caveats of the study: The number of individuals included in the study's TCR sequencing and HLA analysis was acknowledged as relatively small.

CDR3 length: 13 residues. Germline-derived CDR1 and CDR2 are SNHLY and FYNNEI. J lost 7 bases, V lost 8 bases, and 8 bases had no gene match. With regard to this clonotype: Its specificity is unknown.

This chain joins TRBV2 and TRBJ2-1; TRBD2 matches at 7 bases. The sample consisted of CD8+ T cells from PBMCs. The TCR originated in a human donor with multiple sclerosis. CDR3 sequence (DNA): TGTGCCAGCGAGGACGGGAGGAGTAATGAGCAGTTCTTC. This gives the protein CASEDGRSNEQFF.